One and the same sample provided the 9 T cell receptor beta chains below, sequenced in a study of cytomegalovirus exposure and HLA in healthy donors (dated by TCRdb to about 2017). The protocol used for the library was the immunoSEQ multiplex PCR assay. For the multiplex PCR, a mixture combining 60 forward primers for TCR Vbeta segments and 13 reverse primers for TCR Jbeta segments was used. TCRdb limited this immuneACCESS table to in-frame rearrangements with V and J called. A share of clones is missing; checked studies link under half to unresolved V genes, and the rest is unexplained. For this sample, the table gives tens of thousands of clones. The ten largest clones take up 4% of the sample. The sample taken for sequencing was PBMCs. These receptors all stem from a male donor in good health and CMV-seronegative.

The chain recombines TRBV28 with TRBJ1-6; D not resolved. The CDR3 totals 15 residues. Trimming removed 8 bases at V and 4 bases at J, with 15 bases between. CDR1 and CDR2 from the germline V gene are MDHEN and SYDVKM. CDR3 nucleotides: TGTGCCAGCCTTCCGGGAGGAGCATATAATTCACCCCTCCACTTT. This sequence encodes CASLPGGAYNSPLHF.

Remarks on this clone: A junction boundary mismatches the germline segment, possibly from a read error. The V gene is TRBV30, the J gene TRBJ1-1; the D is unclear. Germline loops: CDR1 GTSNPN, CDR2 SVGIG (reference sequence). The CDR3 runs 15 residues. Here the CDR3 DNA reads TGTGCCTGGAGTTCCCCCGGGTCAAGAAACACTGAAGATTTCTTT. Its translation: CAWSSPGSRNTEDFF.

V gene TRBV4-3 combines with J gene TRBJ2-1, with TRBD1 identical over 8 bases. In germline, CDR1 is LGHNA, CDR2 YSLEER. Trimming took 0 bases from V and 9 from J; bases not matched to a gene: 7. The CDR3 length is 15 residues. The CDR3 region has the DNA TGCGCCAGCAGCCAAGATGGGACAGGTCGATCTGAGCAGTTCTTC. Translated, it gives CASSQDGTGRSEQFF.

This rearrangement joins TRBV7-2 to TRBJ2-7; D may be TRBD1 (6 bases). The CDR3 extends over 14 amino acids. V shed 2 bases and J shed 5 bases, with 13 bases lying between them. The germline V gene encodes CDR1 SGHTA and CDR2 FQGNSA. The CDR3 protein is CASSLLSRGNEQYF. As DNA, the CDR3 is TGTGCCAGCAGCTTACTATCTAGGGGGAACGAGCAGTACTTC.

Note on this clone: The junction shows a germline mismatch at one end, possibly a read error. Within the sample, other DNA sequences also encode this same CDR3. The chain links TRBV28 to TRBJ1-6, with TRBD1 identical over 11 bases. The V gene's germline CDR1 is MDHEN and CDR2 SYDVKM. This CDR3 has 16 residues. The CDR3 region is CASSPRRDRGDSPLHF. DNA for the CDR3: TGTGCCAGCAGTCCCAGGAGGGACAGGGGGGATTCACCCCTACACTTT.

The J gene is TRBJ2-7, the V gene TRBV5-1; D is unresolved. Germline V gene lookup returns CDR1 SGHRS and CDR2 YFSETQ. The CDR3 loop spans 14 amino acids. Trimming left V 0 bases short and J 4 bases short, with 11 bases between. CDR3 DNA: TGCGCCAGCAGCTTGGTAGTCGCACCGTACGAGCAGTACTTC. This encodes CASSLVVAPYEQYF.

V is TRBV13 and J is TRBJ2-7, with 8 bases aligning to TRBD1. Germline values: CDR1 PRHDT, CDR2 FYEKMQ (reference sequence). The CDR3 sequence is 15 residues long. After removal of 2 bases from V and 2 bases from J, the junction contained 5 bases not matched to a gene. The CDR3 sequence is CASSLTGGTAYEQYF. The CDR3 DNA is TGTGCCAGCAGCTTAACAGGGGGGACTGCCTACGAGCAGTACTTC.

The chain combines TRBV5-1 with TRBJ1-4; 10 nucleotides align to TRBD1. The CDR3 covers 16 residues. Trimming at V came to 2 bases and at J to 6 bases, leaving 7 bases not matched to a gene. CDR1 and CDR2 from the germline V gene are SGHRS and YFSETQ. CDR3 loop: CASSFPSGTGDEKLFF. In DNA form, the CDR3 reads TGCGCCAGCAGCTTCCCCTCCGGGACAGGGGATGAAAAACTGTTTTTT. Variable domain in full (rest from reference TRBV5-1 and TRBJ1-4): KAGVTQTPRYLIKTRGQQVTLSCSPISGHRSVSWYQQTPGQGLQFLFEYFSETQRNKGNFPGRFSGRQFSNSRSEMNVSTLELGDSALYLCASSFPSGTGDEKLFFGSGTQLSVL.

The chain carries TRBV7-8 and TRBJ2-7, with no clear D. The CDR3 is 14 residues long. Deletions cut 1 base from V and 6 bases from J, with 13 bases between. Germline V gives CDR1 SGHVS, CDR2 FQNEAQ. The CDR3 loop reads CASSLGTRLGEQYF. The CDR3 DNA sequence: TGTGCCAGCAGCTTAGGAACCCGGCTAGGCGAGCAGTACTTC.